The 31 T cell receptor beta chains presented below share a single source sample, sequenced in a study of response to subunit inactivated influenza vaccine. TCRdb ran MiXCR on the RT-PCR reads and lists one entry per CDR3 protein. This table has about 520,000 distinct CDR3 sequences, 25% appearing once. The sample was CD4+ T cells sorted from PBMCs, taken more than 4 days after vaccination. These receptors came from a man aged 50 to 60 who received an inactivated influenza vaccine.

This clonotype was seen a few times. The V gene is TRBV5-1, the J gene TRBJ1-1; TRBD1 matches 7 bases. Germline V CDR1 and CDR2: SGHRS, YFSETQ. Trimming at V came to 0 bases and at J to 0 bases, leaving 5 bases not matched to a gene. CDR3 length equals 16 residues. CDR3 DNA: TGCGCCAGCAGCTTGGGCCCGACAGGGATGAACACTGAAGCTTTCTTT. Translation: CASSLGPTGMNTEAFF.

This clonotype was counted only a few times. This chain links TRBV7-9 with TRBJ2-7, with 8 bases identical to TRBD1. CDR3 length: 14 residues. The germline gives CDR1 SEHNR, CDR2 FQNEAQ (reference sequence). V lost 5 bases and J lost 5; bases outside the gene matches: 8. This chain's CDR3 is CASSKGDRRDEQYF. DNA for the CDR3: TGTGCCAGCAGCAAGGGGGACAGGCGCGACGAGCAGTACTTC. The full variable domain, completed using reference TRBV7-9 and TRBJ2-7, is DTGVSQNPRHKITKRGQNVTFRCDPISEHNRLYWYRQTLGQGPEFLTYFQNEAQLEKSRLLSDRFSAERPKGSFSTLEIQRTEQGDSAMYLCASSKGDRRDEQYFGPGTRLTVT.

This CDR3 reads CAISESGRSTGETQYF. The CDR3 bases are TGTGCCATCAGTGAGTCGGGACGGTCGACCGGAGAGACCCAGTACTTC. This chain connects TRBV10-3 to TRBJ2-5; D could derive from TRBD1 or TRBD2 (5 bases each). Looked up from germline, CDR1 is ENHRY and CDR2 is SYGVKD. Trimming left V 0 bases short and J 4 bases short, with 15 bases between. This CDR3 spans 16 amino acids.

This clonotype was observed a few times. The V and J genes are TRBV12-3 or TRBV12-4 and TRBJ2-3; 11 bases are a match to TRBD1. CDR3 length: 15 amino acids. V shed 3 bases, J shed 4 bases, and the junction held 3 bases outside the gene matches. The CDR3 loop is CASSFGTGGPDTQYF. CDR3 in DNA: TGTGCCAGCAGTTTTGGGACAGGGGGGCCAGATACGCAGTATTTT.

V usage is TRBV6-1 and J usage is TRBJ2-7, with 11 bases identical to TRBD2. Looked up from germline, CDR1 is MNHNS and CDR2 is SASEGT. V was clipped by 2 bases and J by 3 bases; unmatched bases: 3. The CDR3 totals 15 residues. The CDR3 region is CASSERTSGFYEQYF. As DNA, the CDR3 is TGTGCCAGCAGTGAAAGGACTAGCGGGTTCTACGAGCAGTACTTC.

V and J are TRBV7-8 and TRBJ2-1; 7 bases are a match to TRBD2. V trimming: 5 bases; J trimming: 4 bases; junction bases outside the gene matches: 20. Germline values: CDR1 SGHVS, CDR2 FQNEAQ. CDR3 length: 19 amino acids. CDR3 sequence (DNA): TGTGCCAGCAGCCCCGAGGGTAGCCTAGCGGCGGTCGTTTACAATGAGCAGTTCTTC. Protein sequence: CASSPEGSLAAVVYNEQFF.

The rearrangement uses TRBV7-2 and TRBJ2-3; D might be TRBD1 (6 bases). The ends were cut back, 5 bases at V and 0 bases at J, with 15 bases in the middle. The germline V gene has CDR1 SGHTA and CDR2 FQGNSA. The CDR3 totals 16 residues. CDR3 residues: CASSDRDTKSTDTQYF. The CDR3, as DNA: TGTGCCAGCAGCGACCGGGACACCAAGAGCACAGATACGCAGTATTTT. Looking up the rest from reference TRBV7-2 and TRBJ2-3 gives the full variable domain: GAGVSQSPSNKVTEKGKDVELRCDPISGHTALYWYRQSLGQGLEFLIYFQGNSAPDKSGLPSDRFSAERTGGSVSTLTIQRTQQEDSAVYLCASSDRDTKSTDTQYFGPGTRLTVL.

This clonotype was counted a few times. The CDR3 DNA is TGTGCCAGCAGCCAAAGATACGATCCGGGACTAGCGGGCCCCTCTGGGGCCAACGTCCTGACTTTC. It specifies CASSQRYDPGLAGPSGANVLTF. The V gene is TRBV4-2, the J gene TRBJ2-6; 12 bases are a match to TRBD2. Germline trimming cut 2 bases from V and 0 bases from J; bases unmatched to any gene: 14. Germline loops: CDR1 LGHNA, CDR2 YNFKEQ. This CDR3 is 22 amino acids long.

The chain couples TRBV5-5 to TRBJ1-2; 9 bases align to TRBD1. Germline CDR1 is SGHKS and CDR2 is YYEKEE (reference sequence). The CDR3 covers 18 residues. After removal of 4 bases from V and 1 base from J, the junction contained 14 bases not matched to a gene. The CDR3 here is CASSAADRGRVGNYGYTF. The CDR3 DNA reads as TGTGCCAGCAGCGCAGCGGACAGGGGCCGAGTTGGTAACTATGGCTACACCTTC. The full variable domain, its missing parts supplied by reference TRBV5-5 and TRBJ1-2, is DAGVTQSPTHLIKTRGQQVTLRCSPISGHKSVSWYQQVLGQGPQFIFQYYEKEERGRGNFPDRFSARQFPNYSSELNVNALLLGDSALYLCASSAADRGRVGNYGYTFGSGTRLTVV.

Here the CDR3 reads CASSLGRQGSKTQYF. The CDR3, as DNA: TGTGCCAGCAGCTTAGGCCGACAGGGGTCGAAGACCCAGTACTTC. The chain links TRBV11-2 to TRBJ2-5; TRBD1 matches at 8 bases. There are 15 residues in the CDR3. Unmatched junction bases numbered 7, after V lost 1 base and J lost 6 bases. From germline, CDR1 is SGHAT and CDR2 FQNNGV.

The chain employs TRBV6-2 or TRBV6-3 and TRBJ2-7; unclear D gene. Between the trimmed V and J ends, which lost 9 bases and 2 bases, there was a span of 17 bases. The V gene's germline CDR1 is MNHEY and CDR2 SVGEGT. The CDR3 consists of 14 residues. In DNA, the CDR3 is TGTGCCAGTGGGTTGCTTGGCGGACCCTACGAGCAGTACTTC. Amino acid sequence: CASGLLGGPYEQYF.

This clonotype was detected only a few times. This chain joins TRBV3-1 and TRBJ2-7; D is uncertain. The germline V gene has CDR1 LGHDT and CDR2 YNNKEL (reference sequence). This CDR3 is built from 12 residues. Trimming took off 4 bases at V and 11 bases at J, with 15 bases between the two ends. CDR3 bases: TGTGCCAGCAGCCTCACCTTGGGTACGAAGTACTTC. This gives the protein CASSLTLGTKYF.

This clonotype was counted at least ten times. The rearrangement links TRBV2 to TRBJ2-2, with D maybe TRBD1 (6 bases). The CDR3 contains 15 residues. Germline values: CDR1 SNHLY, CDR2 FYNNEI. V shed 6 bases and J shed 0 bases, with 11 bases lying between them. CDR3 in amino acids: CASSRDTPNTGELFF. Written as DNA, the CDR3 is TGTGCCAGCAGCAGGGACACCCCGAACACCGGGGAGCTGTTTTTT.

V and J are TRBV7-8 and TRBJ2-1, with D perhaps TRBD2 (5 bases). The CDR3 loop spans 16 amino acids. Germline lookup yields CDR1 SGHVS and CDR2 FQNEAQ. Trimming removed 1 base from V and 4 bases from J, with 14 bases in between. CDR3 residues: CASSLGGFASYNEQFF. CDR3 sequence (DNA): TGTGCCAGCAGCTTAGGCGGGTTTGCCTCATACAATGAGCAGTTCTTC.

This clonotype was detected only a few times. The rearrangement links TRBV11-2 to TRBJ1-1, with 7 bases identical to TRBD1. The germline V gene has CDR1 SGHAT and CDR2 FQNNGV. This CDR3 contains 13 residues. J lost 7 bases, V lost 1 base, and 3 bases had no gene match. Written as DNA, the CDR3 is TGTGCCAGCAGCTTAGCACAGGGGCTTGAAGCTTTCTTT. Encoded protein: CASSLAQGLEAFF.

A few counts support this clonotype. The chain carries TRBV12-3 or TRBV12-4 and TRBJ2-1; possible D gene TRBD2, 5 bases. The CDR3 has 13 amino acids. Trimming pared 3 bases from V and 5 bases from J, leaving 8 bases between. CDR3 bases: TGTGCCAGCAGTTTTGGACTCCACAATGAGCAGTTCTTC. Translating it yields CASSFGLHNEQFF.

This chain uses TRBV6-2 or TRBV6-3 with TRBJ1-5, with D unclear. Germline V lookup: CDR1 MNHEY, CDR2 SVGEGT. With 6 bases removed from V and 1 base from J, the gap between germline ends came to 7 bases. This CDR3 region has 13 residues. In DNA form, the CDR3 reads TGTGCCAGCAGGGGATGGAGCAATCAGCCCCAGCATTTT. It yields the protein CASRGWSNQPQHF.

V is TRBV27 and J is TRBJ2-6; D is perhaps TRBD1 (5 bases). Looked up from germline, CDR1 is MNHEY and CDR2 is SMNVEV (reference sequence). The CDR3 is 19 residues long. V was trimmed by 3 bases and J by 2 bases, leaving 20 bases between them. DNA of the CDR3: TGTGCCAGCAGTTTTTTAGGGGCGTGGGTTCGGACTGGGGCCAACGTCCTGACTTTC. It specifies CASSFLGAWVRTGANVLTF.

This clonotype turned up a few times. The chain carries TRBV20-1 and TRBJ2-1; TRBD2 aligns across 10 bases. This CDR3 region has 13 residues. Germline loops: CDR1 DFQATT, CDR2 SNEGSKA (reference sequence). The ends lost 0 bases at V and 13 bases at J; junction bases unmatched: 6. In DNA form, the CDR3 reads TGCAGTGCTAGAGATGGAAGCGGGAGGGGCCAGTTCTTC. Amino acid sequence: CSARDGSGRGQFF.

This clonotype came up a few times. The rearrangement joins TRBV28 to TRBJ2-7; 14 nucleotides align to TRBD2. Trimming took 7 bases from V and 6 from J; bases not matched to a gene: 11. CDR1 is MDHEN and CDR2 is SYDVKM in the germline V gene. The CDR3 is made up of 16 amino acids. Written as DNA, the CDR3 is TGTGCCAGCACCCTATCCAGCGGACTAGCGGGAGGCGAGCAGTACTTC. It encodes CASTLSSGLAGGEQYF.

In nucleotides, the CDR3 is TGTGCCAGCAGTAACGGACTAGAGTACGAGCAGTACTTC. Translating gives CASSNGLEYEQYF. This rearrangement joins TRBV6-5 to TRBJ2-7, with 7 bases that match TRBD2. Germline V CDR1 and CDR2: MNHEY, SVGAGI. The CDR3 length is 13 residues. Trimming took 5 bases from V and 4 from J; bases not matched to a gene: 5.

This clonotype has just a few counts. Here the CDR3 reads CSVGGGGKNIQYF. In nucleotides, the CDR3 is TGCAGCGTTGGGGGGGGCGGCAAAAACATTCAGTACTTC. J is TRBJ2-4 and V is TRBV29-1; perhaps TRBD2 as D (7 bases). Germline assignment: CDR1 SQVTM and CDR2 ANQGSEA. This CDR3 is 13 amino acids long. V lost 4 bases and J 3 bases, leaving 10 bases between the germline ends.

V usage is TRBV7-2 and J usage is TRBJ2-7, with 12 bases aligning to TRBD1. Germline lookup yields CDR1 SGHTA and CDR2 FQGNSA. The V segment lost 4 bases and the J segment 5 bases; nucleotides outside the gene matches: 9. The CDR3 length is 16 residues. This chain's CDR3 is CASSSTGTGGGHEQYF. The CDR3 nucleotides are TGTGCCAGCAGCTCCACCGGGACAGGGGGCGGCCACGAGCAGTACTTC.

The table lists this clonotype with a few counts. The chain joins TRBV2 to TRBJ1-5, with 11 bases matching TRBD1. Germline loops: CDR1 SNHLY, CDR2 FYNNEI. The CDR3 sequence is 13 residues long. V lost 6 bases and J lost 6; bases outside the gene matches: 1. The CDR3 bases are TGTGCCAGCAGCGGGACAGGGGGTCAGCCCCAGCATTTT. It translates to CASSGTGGQPQHF.

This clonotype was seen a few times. The CDR3 DNA reads as TGTGCCAGCAGCGTAGTCCCCGAAAACACTGAAGCTTTCTTT. This sequence encodes CASSVVPENTEAFF. The chain links TRBV9 to TRBJ1-1, with no clear D. Per the germline V gene, CDR1 is SGDLS and CDR2 is YYNGEE. The V gene lost 0 bases and the J gene lost 2 bases, with 8 bases spanning the gap. CDR3 size: 14 residues.

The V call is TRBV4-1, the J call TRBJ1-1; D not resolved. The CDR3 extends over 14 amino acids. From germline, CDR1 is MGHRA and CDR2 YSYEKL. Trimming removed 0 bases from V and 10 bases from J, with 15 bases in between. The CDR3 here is CASSQDSGYEGAFF. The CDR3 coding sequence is TGCGCCAGCAGCCAAGATTCGGGGTACGAAGGAGCTTTCTTT.

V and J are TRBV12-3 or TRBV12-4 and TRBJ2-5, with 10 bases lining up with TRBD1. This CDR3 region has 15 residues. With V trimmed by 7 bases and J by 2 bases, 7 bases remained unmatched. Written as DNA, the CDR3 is TGTGCCAGCATTGGGACAGGGGCCGCACAAGAGACCCAGTACTTC. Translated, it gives CASIGTGAAQETQYF.

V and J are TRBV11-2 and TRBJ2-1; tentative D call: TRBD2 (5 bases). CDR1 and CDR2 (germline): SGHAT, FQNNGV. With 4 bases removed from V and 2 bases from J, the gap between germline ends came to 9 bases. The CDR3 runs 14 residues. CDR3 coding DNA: TGTGCCAGCAGCTGGACTGGGGCCTACAATGAGCAGTTCTTC. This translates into CASSWTGAYNEQFF.

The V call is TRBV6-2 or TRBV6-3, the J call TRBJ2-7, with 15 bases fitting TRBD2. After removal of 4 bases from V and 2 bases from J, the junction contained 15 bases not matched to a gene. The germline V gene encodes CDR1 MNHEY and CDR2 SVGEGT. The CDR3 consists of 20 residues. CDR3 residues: CASSSQLGLAGGYTPYEQYF. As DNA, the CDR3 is TGTGCCAGCAGTTCGCAGCTGGGACTAGCGGGAGGTTATACTCCCTACGAGCAGTACTTC.

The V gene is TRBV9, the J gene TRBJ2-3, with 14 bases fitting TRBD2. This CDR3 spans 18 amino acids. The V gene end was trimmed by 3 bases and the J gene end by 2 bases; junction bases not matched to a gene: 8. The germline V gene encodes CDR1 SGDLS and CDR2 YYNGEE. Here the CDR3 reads CASSGAPGLAGATDTQYF. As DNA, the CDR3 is TGTGCCAGCAGCGGGGCGCCGGGACTAGCGGGGGCCACAGATACGCAGTATTTT.

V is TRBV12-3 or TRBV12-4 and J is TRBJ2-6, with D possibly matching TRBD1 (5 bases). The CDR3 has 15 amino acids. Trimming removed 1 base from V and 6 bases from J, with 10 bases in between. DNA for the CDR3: TGTGCCAGCAGTTTAGGACAGAGTCTGGCCAACGTCCTGACTTTC. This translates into CASSLGQSLANVLTF.